The 14 T cell receptor beta chains given below trace back to one sample, sequenced in a study of CD8 T cells in ankylosing spondylitis. Whole-study findings and limits: A motif in TCR beta, a set of under ten highly homologous variants, appeared characteristic of ankylosing spondylitis blood.

TCRdb re-analysed the 5' RACE reads in MiXCR, keeping a single row per CDR3 protein. Of a few hundred thousand distinct CDR3 sequences listed, about a fifth were seen once; the top ten hold about 16%. Their cognate antigens are unknown. The specimen sequenced was blood, either unsorted or a sorted T cell fraction (not recorded which). The receptors were gathered from a male donor with ankylosing spondylitis.

This clonotype was found many times. This chain connects TRBV7-2 to TRBJ1-1, with D perhaps TRBD1 (6 bases). Per germline, CDR1 SGHTA and CDR2 FQGNSA. The V end was cut by 0 bases, the J end by 7 bases, with 15 bases between. This CDR3 contains 15 residues. CDR3 loop: CASSLAGSGRGEAFF. The CDR3 bases are TGTGCCAGCAGCTTAGCGGGGTCCGGCAGGGGTGAAGCTTTCTTT.

The chain couples TRBV15 to TRBJ1-4; D remains ambiguous. V shed 5 bases and J shed 0 bases, with 13 bases lying between them. Germline loops: CDR1 LNHNV, CDR2 YYDKDF (reference sequence). The CDR3 covers 16 residues. The CDR3 DNA reads as TGTGCCACCAGCCCCCGGACCGTCGCAACTAATGAAAAACTGTTTTTT. Protein: CATSPRTVATNEKLFF.

This clonotype turned up a few times. V gene TRBV3-1 combines with J gene TRBJ2-7, with D unresolved. This CDR3 is built from 14 residues. CDR1 and CDR2 (germline): LGHDT, YNNKEL (reference sequence). V lost 0 bases to trimming and J lost 3 bases, with 9 bases between them. This CDR3 reads CASSQDPASYEQYF. DNA for the CDR3: TGTGCCAGCAGCCAAGACCCAGCAAGCTACGAGCAGTACTTC.

DNA for the CDR3: TGCAGTGCTAGGACCACAACAGATCAGCCCCAGCATTTT. Protein sequence: CSARTTTDQPQHF. This chain links TRBV20-1 with TRBJ1-5, with D unresolved. Germline V gene data show CDR1 as DFQATT and CDR2 as SNEGSKA (reference sequence). This CDR3 contains 13 residues. Deletions cut 3 bases from V and 5 bases from J, with 11 bases between.

This clonotype has just a few counts. The chain is built from TRBV20-1 and TRBJ2-1; 13 bases map to TRBD2. The CDR3 length is 14 residues. The germline V gene has CDR1 DFQATT and CDR2 SNEGSKA (reference sequence). Trimming took 4 bases from V and 7 from J; bases not matched to a gene: 4. CDR3 nucleotide sequence: TGCAGTGCTATAGGGACTAGCGGGACGAATGAGCAGTTCTTC. It yields the protein CSAIGTSGTNEQFF.

This clonotype has a handful of counts. This chain uses TRBV6-2 or TRBV6-3 with TRBJ2-1, with 8 bases aligning to TRBD2. CDR1 is MNHEY and CDR2 is SVGEGT in the germline V gene. This CDR3 is built from 15 residues. The ends lost 7 bases at V and 4 bases at J; junction bases unmatched: 9. CDR3 sequence reads: CASIPDGGEYNEQFF. In DNA, the CDR3 is TGTGCCAGCATTCCCGACGGGGGGGAGTACAATGAGCAGTTCTTC.

The rearrangement links TRBV6-6 to TRBJ2-5; D is tentatively TRBD1 or TRBD2 (5 bases each). Germline V lookup: CDR1 MNHNY, CDR2 SVGAGI (reference sequence). The CDR3 contains 13 residues. V dropped 5 bases and J dropped 4 bases, with 11 bases sitting between them. The chain's CDR3 is CASSAERGETQYF. In DNA form, the CDR3 reads TGTGCCAGCAGTGCCGAGAGGGGAGAGACCCAGTACTTC.

This clonotype was picked up a small number of times. The rearrangement links TRBV5-1 to TRBJ2-2, with 12 bases lining up with TRBD1. Germline values: CDR1 SGHRS, CDR2 YFSETQ. The CDR3 runs 18 residues. The junction had 4 bases not matched to a gene; V was cut back by 0 bases and J by 1 base. The CDR3 loop reads CASSLEGQGAWNTGELFF. The CDR3, as DNA: TGCGCCAGCAGCTTGGAGGGACAGGGGGCGTGGAACACCGGGGAGCTGTTTTTT.

The sample holds a few counts of this clonotype. The V and J genes are TRBV27 and TRBJ2-3; 7 bases are a match to TRBD2. This CDR3 contains 16 residues. The V gene's germline CDR1 is MNHEY and CDR2 SMNVEV (reference sequence). V trimming: 5 bases; J trimming: 2 bases; junction bases outside the gene matches: 10. CDR3 region: CASSNTGLLFTDTQYF. DNA of the CDR3: TGTGCCAGCAGTAACACGGGACTACTATTCACAGATACGCAGTATTTT.

The CDR3 is CSARVIGFSGSADTQYF. CDR3 sequence (DNA): TGCAGTGCTAGAGTAATTGGGTTTAGCGGGAGCGCAGATACGCAGTATTTT. J is TRBJ2-3 and V is TRBV20-1; 9 bases match TRBD2. The germline V gene encodes CDR1 DFQATT and CDR2 SNEGSKA (reference sequence). This CDR3 has 17 residues. Trimming took 1 base from V and 4 from J; bases not matched to a gene: 12.

The chain has TRBV18 and TRBJ1-1, with 7 bases identical to TRBD1. After removal of 3 bases from V and 4 bases from J, the junction contained 8 bases not matched to a gene. The CDR3 covers 15 residues. Looked up from germline, CDR1 is KGHSH and CDR2 is LQKENI. The CDR3 loop reads CASSPEGQPGTEAFF. DNA of the CDR3: TGTGCCAGCTCACCGGAGGGACAGCCTGGCACTGAAGCTTTCTTT.

In this sample, this clonotype turned up a few times. The V gene is TRBV7-6, the J gene TRBJ2-1; D tentatively fits TRBD1 or TRBD2 (5 bases each). The CDR3 contains 12 residues. The germline gives CDR1 SGHVS, CDR2 FNYEAQ. Deletions cut 1 base from V and 9 bases from J, with 7 bases between. For the CDR3, the DNA is TGTGCCAGCAGCTTAGGTGGGGGTGAGCAGTTCTTC. Its protein is CASSLGGGEQFF.

This clonotype appeared a few times. The chain uses TRBV12-3 or TRBV12-4 and TRBJ2-5; possible D gene TRBD1, 5 bases. Trimming removed 3 bases from V and 2 bases from J, with 13 bases in between. This CDR3 contains 15 residues. CDR3 bases: TGTGCCAGCAGTTTTATGGGAAGGGGTCAAGAGACCCAGTACTTC. Its protein product is CASSFMGRGQETQYF.

The V gene is TRBV29-1, the J gene TRBJ1-1; the match to TRBD1 covers 8 bases. This CDR3 contains 13 residues. V lost 6 bases and J lost 2; bases outside the gene matches: 5. In germline, CDR1 is SQVTM, CDR2 ANQGSEA. The CDR3 spells CSVSTGGNTEAFF. The DNA of the CDR3 is TGCAGCGTCTCAACAGGGGGAAACACTGAAGCTTTCTTT.